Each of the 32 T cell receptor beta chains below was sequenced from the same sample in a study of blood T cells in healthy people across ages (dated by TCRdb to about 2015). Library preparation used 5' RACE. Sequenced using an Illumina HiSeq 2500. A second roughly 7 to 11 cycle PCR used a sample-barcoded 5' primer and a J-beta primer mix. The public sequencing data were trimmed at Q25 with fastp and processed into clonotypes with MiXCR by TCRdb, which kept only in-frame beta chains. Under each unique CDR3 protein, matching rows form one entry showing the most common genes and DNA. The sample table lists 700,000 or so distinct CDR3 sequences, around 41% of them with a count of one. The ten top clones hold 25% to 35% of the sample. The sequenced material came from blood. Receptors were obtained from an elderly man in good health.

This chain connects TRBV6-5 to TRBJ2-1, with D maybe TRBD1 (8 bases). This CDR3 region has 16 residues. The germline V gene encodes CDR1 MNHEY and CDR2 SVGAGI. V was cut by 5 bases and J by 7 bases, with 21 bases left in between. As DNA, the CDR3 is TGTGCCAGCAGTCAGGGGGCGGGGGCGCCGAGTAATGAGCAGTTCTTC. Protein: CASSQGAGAPSNEQFF.

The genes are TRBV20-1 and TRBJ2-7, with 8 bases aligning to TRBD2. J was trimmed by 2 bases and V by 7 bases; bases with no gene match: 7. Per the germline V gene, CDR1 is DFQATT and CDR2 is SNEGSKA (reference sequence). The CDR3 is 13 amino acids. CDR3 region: CSGSAGGAYEQYF. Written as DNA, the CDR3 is TGCAGTGGGTCTGCGGGGGGCGCCTACGAGCAGTACTTC.

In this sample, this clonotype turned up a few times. The CDR3: CAIRPGGPYEQYF. As DNA, the CDR3 is TGTGCCATCCGTCCTGGGGGCCCCTACGAGCAGTACTTC. The chain is built from TRBV6-2 or TRBV6-3 and TRBJ2-7; a possible D gene is TRBD1 (6 bases). The CDR3 is 13 amino acids. Per germline, CDR1 MNHEY and CDR2 SVGEGT. Trimming pared 10 bases from V and 2 bases from J, leaving 15 bases between.

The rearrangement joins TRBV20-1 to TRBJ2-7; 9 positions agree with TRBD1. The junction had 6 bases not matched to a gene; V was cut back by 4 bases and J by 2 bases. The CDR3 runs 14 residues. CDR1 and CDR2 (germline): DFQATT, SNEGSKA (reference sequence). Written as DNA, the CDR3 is TGCAGTGCTACCCCCGGGACAGGGACCTACGAGCAGTACTTC. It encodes CSATPGTGTYEQYF.

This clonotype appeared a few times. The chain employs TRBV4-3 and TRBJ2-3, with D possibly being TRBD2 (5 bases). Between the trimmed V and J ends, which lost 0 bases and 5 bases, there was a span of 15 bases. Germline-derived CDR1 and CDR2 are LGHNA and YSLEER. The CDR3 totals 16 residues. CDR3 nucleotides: TGCGCCAGCAGCCAAGATGTCGGATTCCGGGGAGATACGCAGTATTTT. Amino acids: CASSQDVGFRGDTQYF.

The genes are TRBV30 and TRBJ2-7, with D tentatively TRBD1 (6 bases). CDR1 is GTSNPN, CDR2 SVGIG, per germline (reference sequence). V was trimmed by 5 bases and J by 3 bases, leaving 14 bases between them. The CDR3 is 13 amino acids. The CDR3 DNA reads TGTGCCTGGTCACCACAGGGTTTCTACGAGCAGTACTTC. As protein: CAWSPQGFYEQYF.

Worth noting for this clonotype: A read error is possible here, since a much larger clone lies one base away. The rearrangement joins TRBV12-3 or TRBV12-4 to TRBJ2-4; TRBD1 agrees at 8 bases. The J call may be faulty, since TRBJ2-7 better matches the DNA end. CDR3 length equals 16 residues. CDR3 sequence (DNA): TGTGCCAGCAGTATGGGACCAGGGGGCCCACGGAACGAGCAGTACTTC. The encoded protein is CASSMGPGGPRNEQYF.

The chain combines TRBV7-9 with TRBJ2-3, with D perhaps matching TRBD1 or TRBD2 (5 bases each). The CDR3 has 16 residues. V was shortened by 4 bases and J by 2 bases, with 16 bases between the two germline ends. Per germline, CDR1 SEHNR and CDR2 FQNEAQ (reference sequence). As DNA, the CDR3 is TGTGCCAGCAGCTCCTGGGACGGAGGCAACACAGATACGCAGTATTTT. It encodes CASSSWDGGNTDTQYF. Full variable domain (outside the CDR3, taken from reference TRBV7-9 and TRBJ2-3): DTGVSQNPRHKITKRGQNVTFRCDPISEHNRLYWYRQTLGQGPEFLTYFQNEAQLEKSRLLSDRFSAERPKGSFSTLEIQRTEQGDSAMYLCASSSWDGGNTDTQYFGPGTRLTVL.

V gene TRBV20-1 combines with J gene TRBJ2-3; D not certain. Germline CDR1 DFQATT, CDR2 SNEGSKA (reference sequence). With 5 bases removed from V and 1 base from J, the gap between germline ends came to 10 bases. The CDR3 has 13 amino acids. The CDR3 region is CSAPPIGTDTQYF. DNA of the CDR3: TGCAGTGCTCCTCCTATAGGCACAGATACGCAGTATTTT.

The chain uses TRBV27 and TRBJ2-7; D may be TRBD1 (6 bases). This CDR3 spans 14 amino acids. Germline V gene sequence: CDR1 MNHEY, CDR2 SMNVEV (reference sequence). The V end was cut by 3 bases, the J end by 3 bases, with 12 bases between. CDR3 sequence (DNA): TGTGCCAGCAGTTTTAACAGGGACGTCTACGAGCAGTACTTC. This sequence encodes CASSFNRDVYEQYF.

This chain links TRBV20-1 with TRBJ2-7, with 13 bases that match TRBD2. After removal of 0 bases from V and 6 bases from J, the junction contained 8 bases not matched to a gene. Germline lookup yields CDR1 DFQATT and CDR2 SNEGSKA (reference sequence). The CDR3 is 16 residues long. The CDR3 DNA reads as TGCAGTGCTAGAGATCAAGGACTAGCGGGAGTGGGCGAGCAGTACTTC. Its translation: CSARDQGLAGVGEQYF.

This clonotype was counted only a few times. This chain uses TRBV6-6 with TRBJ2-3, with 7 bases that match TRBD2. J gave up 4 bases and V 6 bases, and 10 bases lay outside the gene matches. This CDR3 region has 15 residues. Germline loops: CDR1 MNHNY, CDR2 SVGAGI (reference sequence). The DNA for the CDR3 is TGTGCCAGCAGCCGTCCTGGGGGGGGGGCAGATACGCAGTATTTT. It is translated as CASSRPGGGADTQYF.

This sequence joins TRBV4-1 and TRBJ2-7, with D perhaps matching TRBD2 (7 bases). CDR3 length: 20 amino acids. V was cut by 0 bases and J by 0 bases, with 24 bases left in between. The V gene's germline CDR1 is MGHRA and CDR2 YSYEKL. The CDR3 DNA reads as TGCGCCAGCAGCCAAGATTTATGGGGTAGGGGGGGCAGGAGCTCCTACGAGCAGTACTTC. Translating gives CASSQDLWGRGGRSSYEQYF.

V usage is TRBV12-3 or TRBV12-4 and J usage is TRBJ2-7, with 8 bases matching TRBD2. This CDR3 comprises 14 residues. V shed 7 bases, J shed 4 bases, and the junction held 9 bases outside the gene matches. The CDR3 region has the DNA TGTGCCAGCACCCCCTCGGGCGGGAGGTACGAGCAGTACTTC. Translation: CASTPSGGRYEQYF.

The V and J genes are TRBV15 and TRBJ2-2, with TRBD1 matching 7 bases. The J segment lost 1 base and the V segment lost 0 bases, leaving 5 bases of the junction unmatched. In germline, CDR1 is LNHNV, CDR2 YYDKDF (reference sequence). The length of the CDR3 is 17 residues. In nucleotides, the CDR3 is TGTGCCACCAGCAGAGATAGAAGGACAGGGAACACCGGGGAGCTGTTTTTT. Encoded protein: CATSRDRRTGNTGELFF.

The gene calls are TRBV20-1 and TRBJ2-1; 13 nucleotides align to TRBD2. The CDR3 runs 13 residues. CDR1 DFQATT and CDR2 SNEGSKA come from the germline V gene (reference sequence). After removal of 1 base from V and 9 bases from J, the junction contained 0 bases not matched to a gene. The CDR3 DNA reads TGCAGTGCTAGAGGGACTAGCGGGAGTGAGCAGTTCTTC. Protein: CSARGTSGSEQFF.

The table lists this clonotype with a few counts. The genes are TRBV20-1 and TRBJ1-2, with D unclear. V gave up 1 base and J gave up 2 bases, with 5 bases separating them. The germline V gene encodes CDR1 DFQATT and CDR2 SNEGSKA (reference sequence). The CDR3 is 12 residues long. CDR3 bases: TGCAGTGCTAGAGTCCCAAACTATGGCTACACCTTC. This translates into CSARVPNYGYTF.

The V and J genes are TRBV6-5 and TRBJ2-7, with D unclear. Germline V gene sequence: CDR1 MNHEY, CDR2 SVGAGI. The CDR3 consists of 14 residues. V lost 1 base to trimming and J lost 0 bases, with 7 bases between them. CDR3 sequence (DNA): TGTGCCAGCAGTTACTGGCCGAGCTCCTACGAGCAGTACTTC. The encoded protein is CASSYWPSSYEQYF.

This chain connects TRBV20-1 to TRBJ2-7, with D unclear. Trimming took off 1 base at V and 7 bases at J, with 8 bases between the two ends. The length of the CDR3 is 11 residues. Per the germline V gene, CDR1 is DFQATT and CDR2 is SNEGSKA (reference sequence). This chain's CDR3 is CSARGPGEQYF. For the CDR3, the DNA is TGCAGTGCTAGAGGACCTGGTGAGCAGTACTTC.

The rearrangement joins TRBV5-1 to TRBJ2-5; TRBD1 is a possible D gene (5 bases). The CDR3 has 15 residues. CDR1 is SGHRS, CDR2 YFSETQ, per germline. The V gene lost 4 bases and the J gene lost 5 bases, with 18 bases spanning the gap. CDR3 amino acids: CASSPTARAGETQYF. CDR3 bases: TGCGCCAGCAGCCCAACCGCCAGGGCTGGGGAGACCCAGTACTTC. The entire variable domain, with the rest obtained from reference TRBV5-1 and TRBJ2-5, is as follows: KAGVTQTPRYLIKTRGQQVTLSCSPISGHRSVSWYQQTPGQGLQFLFEYFSETQRNKGNFPGRFSGRQFSNSRSEMNVSTLELGDSALYLCASSPTARAGETQYFGPGTRLLVL.

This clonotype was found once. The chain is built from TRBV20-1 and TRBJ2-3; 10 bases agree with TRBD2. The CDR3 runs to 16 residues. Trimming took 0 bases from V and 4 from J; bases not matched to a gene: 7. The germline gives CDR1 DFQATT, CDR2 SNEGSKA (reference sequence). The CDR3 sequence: CSARDRKREGADTQYF. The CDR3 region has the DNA TGCAGTGCTAGAGATAGGAAGCGGGAGGGAGCAGATACGCAGTATTTT.

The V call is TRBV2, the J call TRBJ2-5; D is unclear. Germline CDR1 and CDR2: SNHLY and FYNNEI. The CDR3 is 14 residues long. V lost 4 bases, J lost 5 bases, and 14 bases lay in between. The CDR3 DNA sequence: TGTGCCAGCAGTGTGTACGGCAGAAGGGAGACCCAGTACTTC. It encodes CASSVYGRRETQYF. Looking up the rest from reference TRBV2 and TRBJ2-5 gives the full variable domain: EPEVTQTPSHQVTQMGQEVILRCVPISNHLYFYWYRQILGQKVEFLVSFYNNEISEKSEIFDDQFSVERPDGSNFTLKIRSTKLEDSAMYFCASSVYGRRETQYFGPGTRLLVL.

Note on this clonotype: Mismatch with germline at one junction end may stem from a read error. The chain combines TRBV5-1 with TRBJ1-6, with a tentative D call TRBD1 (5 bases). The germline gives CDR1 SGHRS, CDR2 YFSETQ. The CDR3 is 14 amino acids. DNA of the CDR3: TGCGCCGGCAGACTACAGGTGAATAATTCACCCCTCCACTTT. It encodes CAGRLQVNNSPLHF.

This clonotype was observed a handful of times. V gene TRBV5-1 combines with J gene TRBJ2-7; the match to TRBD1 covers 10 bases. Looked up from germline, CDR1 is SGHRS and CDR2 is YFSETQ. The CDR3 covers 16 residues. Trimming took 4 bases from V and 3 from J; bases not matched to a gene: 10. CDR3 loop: CASSVGFGQGGYEQYF. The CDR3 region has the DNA TGCGCCAGCAGCGTGGGATTTGGACAGGGGGGCTACGAGCAGTACTTC.

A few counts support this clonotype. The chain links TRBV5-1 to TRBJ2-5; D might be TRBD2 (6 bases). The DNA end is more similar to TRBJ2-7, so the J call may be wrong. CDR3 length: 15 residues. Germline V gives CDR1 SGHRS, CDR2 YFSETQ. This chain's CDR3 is CASSLAFSGPYEQYF. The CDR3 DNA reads TGCGCCAGCAGCTTGGCCTTTAGCGGCCCATACGAGCAGTACTTC.

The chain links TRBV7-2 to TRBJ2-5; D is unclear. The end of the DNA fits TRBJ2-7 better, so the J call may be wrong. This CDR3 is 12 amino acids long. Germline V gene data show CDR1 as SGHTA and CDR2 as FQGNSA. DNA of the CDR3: TGTGCCAGCAGCTTAAAGGCATCCGAGCAGTACTTC. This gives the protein CASSLKASEQYF.

Here the CDR3 reads CAISESQGTGVGQPQHF. In nucleotides, the CDR3 is TGTGCCATCAGTGAGTCCCAGGGGACAGGGGTCGGTCAGCCCCAGCATTTT. The rearrangement links TRBV10-3 to TRBJ1-5; the match to TRBD1 covers 10 bases. The CDR3 totals 17 residues. The ends lost 0 bases at V and 6 bases at J; junction bases unmatched: 8. Germline V gene data show CDR1 as ENHRY and CDR2 as SYGVKD.

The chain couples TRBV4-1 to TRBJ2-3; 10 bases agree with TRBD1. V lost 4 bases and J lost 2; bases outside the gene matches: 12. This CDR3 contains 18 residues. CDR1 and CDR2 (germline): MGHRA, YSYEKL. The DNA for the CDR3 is TGCGCCAGCAGCCGTTCCTGGGGACAGGGGCCTTTCACAGATACGCAGTATTTT. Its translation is CASSRSWGQGPFTDTQYF.

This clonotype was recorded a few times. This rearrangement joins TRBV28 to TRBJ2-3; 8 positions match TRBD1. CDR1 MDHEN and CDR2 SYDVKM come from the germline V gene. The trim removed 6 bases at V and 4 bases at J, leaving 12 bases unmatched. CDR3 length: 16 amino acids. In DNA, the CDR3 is TGTGCCAGCAGAGGCGCGGGCAGGGGGCAATCAGATACGCAGTATTTT. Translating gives CASRGAGRGQSDTQYF.

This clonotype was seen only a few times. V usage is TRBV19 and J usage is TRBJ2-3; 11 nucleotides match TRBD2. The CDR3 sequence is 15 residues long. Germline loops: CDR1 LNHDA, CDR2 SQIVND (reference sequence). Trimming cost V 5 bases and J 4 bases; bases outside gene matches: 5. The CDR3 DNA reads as TGTGCCAGTAGTTCCTCGACTAGCGGGGCAGATACGCAGTATTTT. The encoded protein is CASSSSTSGADTQYF.

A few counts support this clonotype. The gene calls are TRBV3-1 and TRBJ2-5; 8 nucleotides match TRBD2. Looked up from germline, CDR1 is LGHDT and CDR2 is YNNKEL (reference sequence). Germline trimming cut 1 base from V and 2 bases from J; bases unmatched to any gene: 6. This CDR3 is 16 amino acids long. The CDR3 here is CASSQGRIAGQETQYF. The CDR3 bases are TGTGCCAGCAGCCAAGGGAGGATAGCGGGACAAGAGACCCAGTACTTC.

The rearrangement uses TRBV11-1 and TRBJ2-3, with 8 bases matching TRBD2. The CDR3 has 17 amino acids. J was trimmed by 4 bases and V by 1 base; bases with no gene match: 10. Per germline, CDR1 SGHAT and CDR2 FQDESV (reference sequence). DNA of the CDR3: TGTGCCAGCAGCTTAGGGGGCATCAGCGGGAGATCAGATACGCAGTATTTT. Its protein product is CASSLGGISGRSDTQYF.